The next 12 T cell receptor beta chains were all read from a single sample in a study of cytomegalovirus exposure and HLA in healthy donors. Primers: 60 Vbeta forward and 13 Jbeta reverse. Measured with immunoSEQ multiplex PCR; TCRdb has only the in-frame clones, and not every one. The repertoire includes around 100,000 clones, approximately 80% of them detected once, and about 0.92% sits in the top ten. Sequences were obtained from PBMCs. Receptors were obtained from a young woman in good health and CMV-seronegative.

This chain uses TRBV9 with TRBJ2-2; D ambiguous. Trimming shortened V by 0 bases and J by 7 bases, and 7 bases separated the two germline ends. The CDR3 covers 13 residues. Germline V gene sequence: CDR1 SGDLS, CDR2 YYNGEE. The CDR3 nucleotides read TGTGCCAGCAGCGTAGAGAGCCACGGGGAGCTGTTTTTT. Its translation: CASSVESHGELFF.

V and J are TRBV5-4 and TRBJ1-2, with D perhaps matching TRBD1 (5 bases). CDR1 is SGHNT, CDR2 YYREEE, per germline (reference sequence). The CDR3 totals 12 residues. V was pared by 6 bases and J by 6 bases, with 12 bases between. The CDR3 loop is CASTLQENGYTF. CDR3 in DNA: TGTGCCAGCACCTTACAGGAGAATGGCTACACCTTC.

The V gene is TRBV6-1, the J gene TRBJ1-5; D possibly corresponds to TRBD1 (5 bases). Germline values: CDR1 MNHNS, CDR2 SASEGT. V lost 7 bases to trimming and J lost 3 bases, with 10 bases between them. The CDR3 totals 13 residues. CDR3: CASIAGPNQPQHF. Here the CDR3 DNA reads TGTGCCAGCATAGCAGGGCCCAATCAGCCCCAGCATTTT.

The V gene is TRBV30, the J gene TRBJ2-3; 8 nucleotides match TRBD2. Unmatched junction bases numbered 14, after V lost 2 bases and J lost 4 bases. Germline-derived CDR1 and CDR2 are GTSNPN and SVGIG (reference sequence). This CDR3 contains 17 residues. CDR3 nucleotide sequence: TGTGCCTGGAGTAAGCGGGGGCCACTCCCGCGTGCAGATACGCAGTATTTT. This encodes CAWSKRGPLPRADTQYF.

This clone was recorded once. This chain joins TRBV6-1 and TRBJ1-2; no reliable D call. This CDR3 contains 13 residues. V was clipped by 7 bases and J by 8 bases, with 17 bases between them. Germline-derived CDR1 and CDR2 are MNHNS and SASEGT. The CDR3 nucleotides are TGTGCCAGCAACCCGAGGGATCTGGGAGGCTACACCTTC. The encoded protein is CASNPRDLGGYTF.

CDR3 sequence: CASSLVPGSYNEQFF. The CDR3 DNA reads TGCGCCAGCAGCTTGGTTCCAGGATCCTACAATGAGCAGTTCTTC. J is TRBJ2-1 and V is TRBV5-1; unclear D gene. Germline-derived CDR1 and CDR2 are SGHRS and YFSETQ. V lost 0 bases and J 1 base, leaving 8 bases between the germline ends. The CDR3 covers 15 residues.

The chain employs TRBV30 and TRBJ2-7; D possibly corresponds to TRBD1 (6 bases). The CDR3 sequence is 12 residues long. CDR1 GTSNPN and CDR2 SVGIG come from the germline V gene (reference sequence). The V end lost 5 bases, the J end lost 4 bases, and 12 bases lay between the germline ends. The CDR3: CAWGPTGYEQYF. As DNA, the CDR3 is TGTGCCTGGGGGCCGACAGGTTACGAGCAGTACTTC.

This rearrangement joins TRBV5-1 to TRBJ1-1; D might be TRBD1 (6 bases). V gave up 4 bases and J gave up 1 base, with 14 bases separating them. CDR1 SGHRS and CDR2 YFSETQ come from the germline V gene. CDR3 length: 15 residues. CDR3: CASSPGALANTEAFF. The CDR3 DNA reads as TGCGCCAGCAGCCCAGGGGCCCTAGCGAACACTGAAGCTTTCTTT.

This sequence joins TRBV5-4 and TRBJ1-4; TRBD1 aligns across 7 bases. The CDR3 covers 14 residues. Trimming at V came to 4 bases and at J to 5 bases, leaving 5 bases not matched to a gene. The germline V gene encodes CDR1 SGHNT and CDR2 YYREEE (reference sequence). CDR3 in DNA: TGTGCCAGCAGCCAGGGACAGCAGAATGAAAAACTGTTTTTT. This translates into CASSQGQQNEKLFF.

This clone was counted only a few times. The chain has TRBV7-3 and TRBJ2-3, with D possibly matching TRBD2 (5 bases). The CDR3 extends over 15 amino acids. Deletions cut 0 bases from V and 4 bases from J, with 11 bases between. CDR1 SGHTA and CDR2 FQGTGA come from the germline V gene. CDR3 region: CASSLTLDSSDTQYF. The CDR3 bases are TGTGCCAGCAGCTTAACGTTGGACTCCTCAGATACGCAGTATTTT.

V usage is TRBV18 and J usage is TRBJ1-2, with 9 bases matching TRBD1. The ends lost 8 bases at V and 4 bases at J; junction bases unmatched: 8. Per germline, CDR1 KGHSH and CDR2 LQKENI. The CDR3 loop spans 14 amino acids. In DNA form, the CDR3 reads TGTGCCAGCGGAACCGGGACAGGGTTCTATGGCTACACCTTC. Protein sequence: CASGTGTGFYGYTF. Variable domain in full (rest from reference TRBV18 and TRBJ1-2): NAGVMQNPRHLVRRRGQEARLRCSPMKGHSHVYWYRQLPEEGLKFMVYLQKENIIDESGMPKERFSAEFPKEGPSILRIQQVVRGDSAAYFCASGTGTGFYGYTFGSGTRLTVV.

The chain employs TRBV7-9 and TRBJ1-3, with TRBD1 matching 7 bases. Germline V gives CDR1 SEHNR, CDR2 FQNEAQ (reference sequence). J gave up 1 base and V 5 bases, and 8 bases lay outside the gene matches. There are 16 residues in the CDR3. As DNA, the CDR3 is TGTGCCAGCAGCCGTAGACAGGGTGTGTCTGGAAACACCATATATTTT. Translated: CASSRRQGVSGNTIYF.